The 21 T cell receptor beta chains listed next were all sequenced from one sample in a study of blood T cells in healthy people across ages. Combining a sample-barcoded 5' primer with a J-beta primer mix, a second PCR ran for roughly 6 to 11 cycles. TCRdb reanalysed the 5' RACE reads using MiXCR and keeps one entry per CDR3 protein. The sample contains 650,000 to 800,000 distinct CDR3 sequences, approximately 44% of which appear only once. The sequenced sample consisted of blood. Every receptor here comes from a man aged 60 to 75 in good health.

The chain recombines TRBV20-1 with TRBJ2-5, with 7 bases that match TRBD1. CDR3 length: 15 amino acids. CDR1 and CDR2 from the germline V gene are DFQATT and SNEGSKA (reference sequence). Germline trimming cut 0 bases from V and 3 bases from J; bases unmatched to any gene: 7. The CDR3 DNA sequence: TGCAGTGCTAGAGATTCTGGGGACAGTAAAGAGACCCAGTACTTC. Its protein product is CSARDSGDSKETQYF.

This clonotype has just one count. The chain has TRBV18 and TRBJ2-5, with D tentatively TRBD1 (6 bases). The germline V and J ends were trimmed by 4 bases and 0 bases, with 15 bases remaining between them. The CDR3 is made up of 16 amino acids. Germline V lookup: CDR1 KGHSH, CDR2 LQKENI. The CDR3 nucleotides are TGTGCCAGCTCACTCCGGGACACTTTGTACCAAGAGACCCAGTACTTC. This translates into CASSLRDTLYQETQYF.

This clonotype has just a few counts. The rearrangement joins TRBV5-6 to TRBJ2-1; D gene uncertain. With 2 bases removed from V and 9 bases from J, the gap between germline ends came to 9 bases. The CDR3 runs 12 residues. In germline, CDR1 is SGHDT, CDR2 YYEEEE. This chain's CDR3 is CASSFVPREQFF. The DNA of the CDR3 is TGTGCCAGCAGCTTTGTCCCTCGTGAGCAGTTCTTC.

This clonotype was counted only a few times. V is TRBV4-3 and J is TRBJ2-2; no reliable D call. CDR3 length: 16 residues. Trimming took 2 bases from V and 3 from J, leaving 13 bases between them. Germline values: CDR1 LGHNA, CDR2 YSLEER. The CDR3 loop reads CASSQTAAKHTGELFF. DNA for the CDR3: TGCGCCAGCAGCCAAACCGCGGCCAAACACACCGGGGAGCTGTTTTTT.

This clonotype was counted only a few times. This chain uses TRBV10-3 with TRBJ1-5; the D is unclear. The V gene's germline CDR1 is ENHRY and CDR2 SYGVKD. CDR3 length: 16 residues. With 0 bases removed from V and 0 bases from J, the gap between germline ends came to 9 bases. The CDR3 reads CAISESPLDSNQPQHF. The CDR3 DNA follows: TGTGCCATCAGTGAGTCTCCCCTAGATAGCAATCAGCCCCAGCATTTT.

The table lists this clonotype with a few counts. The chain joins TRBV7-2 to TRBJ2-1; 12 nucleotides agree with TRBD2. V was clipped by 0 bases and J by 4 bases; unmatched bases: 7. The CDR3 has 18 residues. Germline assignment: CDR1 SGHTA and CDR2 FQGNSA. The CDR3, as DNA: TGTGCCAGCAGCTTAGCTGCTAGCGGGGGGGCATTTTACAATGAGCAGTTCTTC. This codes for CASSLAASGGAFYNEQFF.

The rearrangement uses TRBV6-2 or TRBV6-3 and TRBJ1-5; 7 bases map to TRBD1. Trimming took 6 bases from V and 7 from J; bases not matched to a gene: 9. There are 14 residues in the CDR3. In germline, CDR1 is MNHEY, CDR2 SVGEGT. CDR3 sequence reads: CASSGQEEIQPQHF. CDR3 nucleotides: TGTGCCAGCAGCGGACAGGAAGAGATCCAGCCCCAGCATTTT.

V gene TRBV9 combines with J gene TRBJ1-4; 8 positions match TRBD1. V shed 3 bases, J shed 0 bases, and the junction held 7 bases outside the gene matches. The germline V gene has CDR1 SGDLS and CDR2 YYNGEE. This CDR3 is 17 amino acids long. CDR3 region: CASSAQGAQATNEKLFF. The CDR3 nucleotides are TGTGCCAGCAGCGCTCAGGGGGCCCAAGCAACTAATGAAAAACTGTTTTTT. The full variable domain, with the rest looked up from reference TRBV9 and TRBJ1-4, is DSGVTQTPKHLITATGQRVTLRCSPRSGDLSVYWYQQSLDQGLQFLIQYYNGEERAKGNILERFSAQQFPDLHSELNLSSLELGDSALYFCASSAQGAQATNEKLFFGSGTQLSVL.

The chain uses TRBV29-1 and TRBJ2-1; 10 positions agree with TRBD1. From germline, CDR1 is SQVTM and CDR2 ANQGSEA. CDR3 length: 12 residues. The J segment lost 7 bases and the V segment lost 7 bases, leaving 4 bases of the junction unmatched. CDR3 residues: CSGWDRGNEQFF. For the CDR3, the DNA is TGCAGCGGATGGGACAGGGGAAATGAGCAGTTCTTC.

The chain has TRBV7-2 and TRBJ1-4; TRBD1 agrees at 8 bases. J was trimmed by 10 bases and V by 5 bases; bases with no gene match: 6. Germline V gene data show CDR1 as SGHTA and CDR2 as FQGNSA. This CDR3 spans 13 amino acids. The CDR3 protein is CASSTGTGGKLFF. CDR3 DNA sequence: TGTGCCAGCAGCACCGGCACAGGGGGAAAACTGTTTTTT. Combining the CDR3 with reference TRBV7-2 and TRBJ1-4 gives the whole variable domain GAGVSQSPSNKVTEKGKDVELRCDPISGHTALYWYRQSLGQGLEFLIYFQGNSAPDKSGLPSDRFSAERTGGSVSTLTIQRTQQEDSAVYLCASSTGTGGKLFFGSGTQLSVL.

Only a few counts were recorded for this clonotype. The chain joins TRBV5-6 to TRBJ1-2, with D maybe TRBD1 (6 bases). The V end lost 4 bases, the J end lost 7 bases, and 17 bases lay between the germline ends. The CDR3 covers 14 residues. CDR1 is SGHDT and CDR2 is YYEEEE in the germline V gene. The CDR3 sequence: CASSALGGPVGYTF. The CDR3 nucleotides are TGTGCCAGCAGCGCCCTGGGGGGGCCGGTTGGCTACACCTTC. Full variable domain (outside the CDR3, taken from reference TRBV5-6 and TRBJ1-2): DAGVTQSPTHLIKTRGQQVTLRCSPKSGHDTVSWYQQALGQGPQFIFQYYEEEERQRGNFPDRFSGHQFPNYSSELNVNALLLGDSALYLCASSALGGPVGYTFGSGTRLTVV.

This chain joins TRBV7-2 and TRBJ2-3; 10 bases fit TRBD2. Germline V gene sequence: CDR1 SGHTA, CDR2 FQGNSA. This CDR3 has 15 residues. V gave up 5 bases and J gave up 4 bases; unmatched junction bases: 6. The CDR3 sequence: CASSGERGGADTQYF. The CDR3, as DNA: TGTGCCAGCAGCGGGGAGCGGGGGGGTGCAGATACGCAGTATTTT.

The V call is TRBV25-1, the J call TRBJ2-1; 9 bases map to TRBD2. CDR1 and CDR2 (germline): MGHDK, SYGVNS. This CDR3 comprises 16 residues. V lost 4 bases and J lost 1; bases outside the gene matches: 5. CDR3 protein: CASSGLAGRSYNEQFF. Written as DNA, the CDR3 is TGTGCCAGCAGTGGGCTAGCGGGGAGATCCTACAATGAGCAGTTCTTC.

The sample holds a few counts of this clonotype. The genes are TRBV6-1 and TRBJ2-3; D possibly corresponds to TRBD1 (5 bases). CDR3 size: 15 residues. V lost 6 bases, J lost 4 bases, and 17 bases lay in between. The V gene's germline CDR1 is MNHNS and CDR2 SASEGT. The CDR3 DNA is TGTGCCAGCAGCGCTGGGGCCGTCTCCCCAGATACGCAGTATTTT. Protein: CASSAGAVSPDTQYF.

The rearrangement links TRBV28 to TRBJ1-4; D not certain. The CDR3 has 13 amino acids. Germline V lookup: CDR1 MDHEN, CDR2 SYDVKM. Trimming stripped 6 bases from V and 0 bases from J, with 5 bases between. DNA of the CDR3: TGTGCCAGCAGGGTTACAACTAATGAAAAACTGTTTTTT. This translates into CASRVTTNEKLFF.

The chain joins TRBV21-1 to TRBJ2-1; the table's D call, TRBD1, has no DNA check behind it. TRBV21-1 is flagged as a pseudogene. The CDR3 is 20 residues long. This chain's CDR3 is CASSNPYLSPRQGAKNEQFF. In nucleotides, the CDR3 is TGTGCCAGCAGCAACCCCTATCTAAGCCCGAGACAGGGGGCGAAAAATGAGCAGTTCTTC.

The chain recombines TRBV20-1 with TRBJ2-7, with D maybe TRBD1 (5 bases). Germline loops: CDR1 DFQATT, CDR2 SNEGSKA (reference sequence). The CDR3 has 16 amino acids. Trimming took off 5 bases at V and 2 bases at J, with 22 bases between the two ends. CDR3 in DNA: TGCAGTGCTTCTTCCACAGGTGGACGCACGACCTACGAGCAGTACTTC. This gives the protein CSASSTGGRTTYEQYF.

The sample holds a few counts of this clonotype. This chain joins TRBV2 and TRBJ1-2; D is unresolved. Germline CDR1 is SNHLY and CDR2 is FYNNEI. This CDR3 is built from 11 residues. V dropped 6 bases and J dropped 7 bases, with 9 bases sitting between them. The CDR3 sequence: CASRPAVGYTF. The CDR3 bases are TGTGCCAGCAGGCCAGCGGTTGGCTACACCTTC.

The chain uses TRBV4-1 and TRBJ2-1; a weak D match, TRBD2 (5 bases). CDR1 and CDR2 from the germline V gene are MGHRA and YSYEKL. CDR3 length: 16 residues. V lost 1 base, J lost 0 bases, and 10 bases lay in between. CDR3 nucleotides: TGCGCCAGCAGCCAAGGACTTGGGAGCTCCTACAATGAGCAGTTCTTC. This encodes CASSQGLGSSYNEQFF.

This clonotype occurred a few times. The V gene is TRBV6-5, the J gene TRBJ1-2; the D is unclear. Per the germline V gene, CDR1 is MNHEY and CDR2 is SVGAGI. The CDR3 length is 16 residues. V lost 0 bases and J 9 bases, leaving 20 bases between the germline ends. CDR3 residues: CASSYSQTGLAESYTF. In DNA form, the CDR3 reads TGTGCCAGCAGTTACTCCCAGACGGGCCTCGCTGAGAGCTACACCTTC.

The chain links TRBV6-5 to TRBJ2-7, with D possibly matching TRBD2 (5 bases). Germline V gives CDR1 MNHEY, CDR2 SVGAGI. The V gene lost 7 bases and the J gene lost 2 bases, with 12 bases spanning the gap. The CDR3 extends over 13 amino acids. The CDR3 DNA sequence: TGTGCCAGCACCCCCCGGGGTACCTACGAGCAGTACTTC. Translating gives CASTPRGTYEQYF.